The 3 T cell receptor beta chains given below trace back to one sample, sequenced in a study of T cell changes during pregnancy in multiple sclerosis. The data were produced by immunoSEQ multiplex PCR, yet TCRdb's version contains in-frame clones alone and is incomplete. The data hold tens of thousands of clones, with roughly 90% observed a single time. Sequencing used CD8+ T cells from peripheral blood mononuclear cells, obtained before pregnancy. These receptors were collected from a female donor with multiple sclerosis, enrolled in a pregnancy study.

The chain uses TRBV27 and TRBJ2-5; TRBD2 agrees at 12 bases. Trimming at V came to 2 bases and at J to 5 bases, leaving 12 bases not matched to a gene. The germline gives CDR1 MNHEY, CDR2 SMNVEV (reference sequence). The length of the CDR3 is 18 residues. The CDR3 DNA is TGTGCCAGCAGTTTAGGATCTAGCGGGAGGGCCGCGTGGGAGACCCAGTACTTC. As protein: CASSLGSSGRAAWETQYF.

The chain employs TRBV28 and TRBJ2-1, with TRBD2 as a possible D gene (7 bases). Germline-derived CDR1 and CDR2 are MDHEN and SYDVKM. V lost 5 bases to trimming and J lost 4 bases, with 18 bases between them. This CDR3 has 16 amino acids. CDR3 residues: CASSRQGLAVYNEQFF. The CDR3 DNA reads as TGTGCCAGCAGTCGCCAGGGGCTAGCGGTGTACAATGAGCAGTTCTTC.

The rearrangement links TRBV14 to TRBJ2-3; 10 bases map to TRBD2. CDR1 and CDR2 from the germline V gene are SGHDN and FVKESK. The trim removed 1 base at V and 4 bases at J, leaving 2 bases unmatched. This CDR3 contains 15 residues. CDR3 sequence: CASSQGGTSADTQYF. CDR3 in DNA: TGTGCCAGCAGCCAAGGGGGGACTAGCGCAGATACGCAGTATTTT.